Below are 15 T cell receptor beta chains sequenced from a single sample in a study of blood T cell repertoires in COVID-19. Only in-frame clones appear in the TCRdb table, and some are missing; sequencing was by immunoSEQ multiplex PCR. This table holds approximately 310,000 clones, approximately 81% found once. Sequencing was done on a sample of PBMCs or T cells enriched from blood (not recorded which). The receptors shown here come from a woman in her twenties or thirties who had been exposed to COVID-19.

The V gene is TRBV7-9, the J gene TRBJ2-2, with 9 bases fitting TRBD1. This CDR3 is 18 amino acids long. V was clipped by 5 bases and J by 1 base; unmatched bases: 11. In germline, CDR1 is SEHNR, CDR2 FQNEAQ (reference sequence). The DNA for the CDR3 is TGTGCCAGCAGCGCAAACAGGGGGCGGCCTCTGAACACCGGGGAGCTGTTTTTT. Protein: CASSANRGRPLNTGELFF.

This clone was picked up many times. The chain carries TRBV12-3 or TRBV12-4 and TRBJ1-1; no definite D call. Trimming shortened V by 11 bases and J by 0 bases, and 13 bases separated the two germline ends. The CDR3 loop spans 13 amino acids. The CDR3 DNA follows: TGTGCCTGCGCCCTGGGAGTGAACACTGAAGCTTTCTTT. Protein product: CACALGVNTEAFF.

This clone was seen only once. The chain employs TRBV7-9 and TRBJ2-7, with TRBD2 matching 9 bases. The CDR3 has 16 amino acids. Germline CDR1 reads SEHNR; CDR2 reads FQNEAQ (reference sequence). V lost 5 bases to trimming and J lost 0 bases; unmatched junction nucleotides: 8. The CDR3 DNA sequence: TGTGCCAGCAGCCCCCCCCTAGCGGGACTCTCCTACGAGCAGTACTTC. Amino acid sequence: CASSPPLAGLSYEQYF. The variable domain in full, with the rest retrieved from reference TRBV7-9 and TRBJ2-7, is DTGVSQNPRHKITKRGQNVTFRCDPISEHNRLYWYRQTLGQGPEFLTYFQNEAQLEKSRLLSDRFSAERPKGSFSTLEIQRTEQGDSAMYLCASSPPLAGLSYEQYFGPGTRLTVT.

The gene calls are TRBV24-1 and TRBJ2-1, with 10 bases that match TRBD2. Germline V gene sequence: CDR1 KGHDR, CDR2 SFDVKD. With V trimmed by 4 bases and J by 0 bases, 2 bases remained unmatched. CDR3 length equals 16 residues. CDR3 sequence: CATSETSGDSYNEQFF. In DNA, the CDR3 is TGTGCCACCAGTGAAACTAGCGGGGACTCCTACAATGAGCAGTTCTTC.

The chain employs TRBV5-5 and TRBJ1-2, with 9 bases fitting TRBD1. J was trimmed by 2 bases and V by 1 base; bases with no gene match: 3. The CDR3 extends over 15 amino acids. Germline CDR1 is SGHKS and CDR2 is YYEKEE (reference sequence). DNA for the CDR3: TGTGCCAGCAGCTTGACCGGGACAGGGAACTATGGCTACACCTTC. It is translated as CASSLTGTGNYGYTF.

CDR3 DNA sequence: TGTGCCAGCAGCTTTGGACAGGTTAGTGAGCAGTTCTTC. Amino acids: CASSFGQVSEQFF. This chain uses TRBV5-4 with TRBJ2-1, with TRBD1 matching over 7 bases. With 2 bases clipped from V and 9 bases from J, the junction kept 5 bases outside the gene matches. Germline loops: CDR1 SGHNT, CDR2 YYREEE (reference sequence). The CDR3 is made up of 13 amino acids. Variable domain in full (rest from reference TRBV5-4 and TRBJ2-1): ETGVTQSPTHLIKTRGQQVTLRCSSQSGHNTVSWYQQALGQGPQFIFQYYREEENGRGNFPPRFSGLQFPNYSSELNVNALELDDSALYLCASSFGQVSEQFFGPGTRLTVL.

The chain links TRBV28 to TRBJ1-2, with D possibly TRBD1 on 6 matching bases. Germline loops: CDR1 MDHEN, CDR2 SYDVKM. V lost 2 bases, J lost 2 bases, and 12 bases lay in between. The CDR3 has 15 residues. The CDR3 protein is CASSLIQGINYGYTF. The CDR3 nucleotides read TGTGCCAGCAGTTTAATCCAGGGGATAAACTATGGCTACACCTTC.

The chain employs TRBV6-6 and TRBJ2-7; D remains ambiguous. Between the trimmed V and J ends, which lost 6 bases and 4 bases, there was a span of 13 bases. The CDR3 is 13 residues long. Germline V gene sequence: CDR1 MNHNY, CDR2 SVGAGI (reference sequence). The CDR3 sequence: CASRSPSLYEQYF. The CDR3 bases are TGTGCCAGCAGATCTCCAAGCTTATACGAGCAGTACTTC.

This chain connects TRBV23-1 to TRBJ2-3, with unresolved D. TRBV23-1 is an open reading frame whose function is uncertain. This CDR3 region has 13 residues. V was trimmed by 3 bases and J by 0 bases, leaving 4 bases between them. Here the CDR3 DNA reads TGCGCCAGCAGTCAGTCGAGCACAGATACGCAGTATTTT. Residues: CASSQSSTDTQYF.

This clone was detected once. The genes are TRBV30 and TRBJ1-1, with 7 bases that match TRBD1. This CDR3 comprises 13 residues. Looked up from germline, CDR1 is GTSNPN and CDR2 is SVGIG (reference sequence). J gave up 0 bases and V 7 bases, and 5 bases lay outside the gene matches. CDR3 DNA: TGTGCCTCTGTGACAGGGATGAACACTGAAGCTTTCTTT. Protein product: CASVTGMNTEAFF.

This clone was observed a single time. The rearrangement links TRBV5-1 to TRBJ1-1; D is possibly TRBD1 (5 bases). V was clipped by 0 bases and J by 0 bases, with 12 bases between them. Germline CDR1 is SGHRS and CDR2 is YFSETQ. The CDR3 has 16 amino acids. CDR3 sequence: CASSLGLDILNTEAFF. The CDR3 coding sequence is TGCGCCAGCAGCTTGGGTCTGGACATTTTGAACACTGAAGCTTTCTTT.

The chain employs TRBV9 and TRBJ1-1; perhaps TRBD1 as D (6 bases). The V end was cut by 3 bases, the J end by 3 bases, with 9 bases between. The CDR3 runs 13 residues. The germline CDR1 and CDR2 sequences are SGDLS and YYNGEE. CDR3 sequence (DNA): TGTGCCAGCAGCGCCAGGGGAGACACTGAAGCTTTCTTT. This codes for CASSARGDTEAFF.

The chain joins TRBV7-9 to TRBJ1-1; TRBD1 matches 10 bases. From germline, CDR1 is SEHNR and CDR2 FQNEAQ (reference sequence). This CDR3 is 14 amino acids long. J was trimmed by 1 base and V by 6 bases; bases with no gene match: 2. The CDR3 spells CASRRDRGNTEAFF. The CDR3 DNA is TGTGCCAGCAGGCGGGACAGGGGGAACACTGAAGCTTTCTTT.

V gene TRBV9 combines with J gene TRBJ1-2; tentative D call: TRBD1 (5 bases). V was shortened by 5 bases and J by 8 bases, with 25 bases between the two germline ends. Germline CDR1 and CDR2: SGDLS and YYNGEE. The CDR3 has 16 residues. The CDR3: CASSDSTREISGGYTF. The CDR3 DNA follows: TGTGCCAGCAGTGACTCCACCAGGGAAATCTCTGGGGGCTACACCTTC. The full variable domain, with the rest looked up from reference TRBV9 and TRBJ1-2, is DSGVTQTPKHLITATGQRVTLRCSPRSGDLSVYWYQQSLDQGLQFLIQYYNGEERAKGNILERFSAQQFPDLHSELNLSSLELGDSALYFCASSDSTREISGGYTFGSGTRLTVV.

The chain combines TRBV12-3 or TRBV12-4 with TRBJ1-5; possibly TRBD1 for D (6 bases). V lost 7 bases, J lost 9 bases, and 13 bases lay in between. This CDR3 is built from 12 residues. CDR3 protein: CASKSGGLPQHF. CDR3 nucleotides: TGTGCCAGCAAAAGCGGGGGCCTGCCCCAGCATTTT.